One T cell receptor beta chain is described in this entry. The antigen is undetermined. Clones were read by immunoSEQ multiplex PCR, and TCRdb kept only the in-frame ones, dropping some. This sample carries 150,000 or so clones, just under 90% of them seen once, and the ten largest clones take roughly 6.7%. The data originate from a study of cytomegalovirus exposure and HLA in healthy donors. Study-level points and caveats: The CMV antigen specificity of a few CMV-associated chains was confirmed through in vitro analysis. Cytomegalovirus association was assigned to about 150 TCR beta chains. According to reports, the classifier identified cytomegalovirus status with high specificity and sensitivity.

Germline CDR1 and CDR2: SGHAT and FQNNGV. The CDR3 extends over 17 amino acids. V shed 2 bases and J shed 7 bases, with 23 bases lying between them. Sequencing was performed on PBMCs. This TCR derives from a woman in her 30s in good health and CMV-seropositive. This sequence joins TRBV11-2 and TRBJ2-5, with a weak D call TRBD2 (5 bases). Written as DNA, the CDR3 is TGTGCCAGCAGCTTAACGCCGGACGGGATCAAGGCTGGGACCCAGTACTTC. Protein product: CASSLTPDGIKAGTQYF.